This T cell receptor (beta chain) was identified during a study of cytomegalovirus exposure and HLA in healthy donors. On the study more broadly: Earlier sequencing of approximately 200 million T cells yielded 100 million to 140 million unique TCR beta sequences.

Primers: 60 Vbeta forward and 13 Jbeta reverse. The repertoire was sequenced with immunoSEQ multiplex PCR; TCRdb's copy has only in-frame clones and lacks some. Of 90,000 to 150,000 clones in the sample, 65% to 85% were seen once. A word on this clone: The antigen remains unidentified.

Whole-study findings and limits: It was reported that TCR beta sequences correctly inferred the HLA-A and HLA-B alleles for most subjects. Segments of the TCR beta V type were, in most cases, productive about 87% or about 30% of the time in an earlier analysis. Later analysis reportedly placed an Asian-associated ancestry cluster below the roughly 680-donor mean in N-insertions.

There are 18 residues in the CDR3. V lost 8 bases to trimming and J lost 1 base; unmatched junction nucleotides: 14. Germline V lookup: CDR1 ENHRY, CDR2 SYGVKD. Sequencing was carried out using PBMCs. This rearrangement joins TRBV10-3 to TRBJ2-1; 10 bases are shared with TRBD2. This receptor was identified in a middle-aged man in good health and CMV-seronegative. The CDR3 reads CAIASGTSDRSSYNEQFF. The CDR3, as DNA: TGTGCCATCGCCTCCGGGACTAGCGATAGGTCATCCTACAATGAGCAGTTCTTC.